This T cell receptor (beta chain) derives from a study of shared clonotypes between healthy human individuals. Regarding this clone: Its antigen is not known.

Selected positively for CCR7 and CD45RO-negative, naive CD8 cells excluded terminally differentiated effector memory CD45RA+ cells. Profiling relied on immunoSEQ multiplex PCR, and the TCRdb table lists in-frame clones only, not all of them. The sample yields approximately 1.9 million clones, 85% to 95% seen once. V was shortened by 3 bases and J by 2 bases, with 16 bases between the two germline ends. There are 16 residues in the CDR3. Germline CDR1 reads SGHTA; CDR2 reads FQGNSA. General study results and limits: In the sorted subsets, rarefaction showed sequencing was incomplete despite large depth.

The rearrangement links TRBV7-2 to TRBJ2-5; possible D gene TRBD2, 6 bases. Sequenced input: naive CD8+ T cells from PBMCs. The sequence derives from a man younger than 35 in good health. Some clones in this sample may be carry-over from other donors' samples. The CDR3 protein is CASSFASVNPQETQYF. DNA of the CDR3: TGTGCCAGCAGCTTCGCTAGCGTAAACCCACAAGAGACCCAGTACTTC.